This TCR beta chain was observed in a study of blood T cells in healthy people across ages. The CDR3 runs to 15 residues. V gave up 5 bases and J gave up 1 base, with 14 bases separating them. This clonotype was seen a few times. Primed by a sample-barcoded 5' primer and a J-beta primer mix, a second PCR proceeded for roughly 7 to 11 cycles. Each cDNA was tagged by a template-switch adaptor containing 12 random nucleotides. TCRdb reprocessed the 5' RACE reads via MiXCR and lists one record per CDR3 protein. The sample consists of about 720,000 distinct CDR3 sequences, approximately 21% of them appearing once.

Specimen: blood. J is TRBJ1-1 and V is TRBV12-3 or TRBV12-4; TRBD1 might be the D (6 bases). This sequence originates from a man aged 65 to 79 in good health. The CDR3 spells CASSLRPTGNTEAFF. The CDR3 nucleotides read TGTGCCAGCAGTCTCCGCCCGACAGGGAACACTGAAGCTTTCTTT.